This T cell receptor beta chain emerged from a study of regulatory and conventional T cells in RAG deficiency. Sequencing was performed with immunoSEQ multiplex PCR; in TCRdb, only in-frame clones are kept and a portion is missing. The sample has 25,000 to 35,000 clones, roughly 96% seen once. The count of this clone is one. Blood CD4+ CD25-low CD127-high conventional T cells supplied the genomic DNA template. The V end was cut by 2 bases, the J end by 2 bases, with 9 bases between. The V gene's germline CDR1 is LGHNA and CDR2 YNFKEQ. The CDR3 contains 15 residues. These records were also assigned to another study, of regulatory T cells. That publication notes: The primer mix had 52 TRBV and 13 TRBJ primers.

This receptor was identified in a human donor in good health. The V gene is TRBV4-2, the J gene TRBJ2-2; perhaps TRBD1 as D (6 bases). Sequencing used CD25- CD4+ T cells sorted from blood. For the CDR3, the DNA is TGTGCCAGCAGCCAATCCAGGGGAAACACCGGGGAGCTGTTTTTT. Translated, it gives CASSQSRGNTGELFF.